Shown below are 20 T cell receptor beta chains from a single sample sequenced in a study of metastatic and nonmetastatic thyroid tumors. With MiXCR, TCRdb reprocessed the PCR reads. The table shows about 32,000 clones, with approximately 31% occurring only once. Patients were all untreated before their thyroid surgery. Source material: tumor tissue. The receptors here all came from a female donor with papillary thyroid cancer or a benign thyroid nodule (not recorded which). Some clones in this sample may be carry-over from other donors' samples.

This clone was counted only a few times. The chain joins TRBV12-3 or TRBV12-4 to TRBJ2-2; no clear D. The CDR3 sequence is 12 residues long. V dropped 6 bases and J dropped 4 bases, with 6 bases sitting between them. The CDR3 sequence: CASSRTTGELFF. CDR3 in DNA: TGTGCCAGCAGCCGCACCACCGGGGAGCTGTTTTTT.

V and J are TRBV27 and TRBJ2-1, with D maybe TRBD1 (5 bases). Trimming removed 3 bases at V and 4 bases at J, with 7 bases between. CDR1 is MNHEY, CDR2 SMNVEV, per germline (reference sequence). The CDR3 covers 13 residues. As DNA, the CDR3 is TGTGCCAGCAGTTTCAGGGTTTACAATGAGCAGTTCTTC. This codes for CASSFRVYNEQFF.

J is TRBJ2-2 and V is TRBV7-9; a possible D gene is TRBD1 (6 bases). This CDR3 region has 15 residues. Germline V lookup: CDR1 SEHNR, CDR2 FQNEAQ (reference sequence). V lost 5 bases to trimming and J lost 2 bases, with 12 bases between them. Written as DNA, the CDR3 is TGTGCCAGCAGCCCAGGGGCTGTTAACACCGGGGAGCTGTTTTTT. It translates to CASSPGAVNTGELFF.

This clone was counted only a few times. DNA for the CDR3: TGTGCCAGCAGCCTTTCGTTAGAGCAGTTCTTC. It is translated as CASSLSLEQFF. The gene calls are TRBV13 and TRBJ2-1; D not certain. V was cut by 5 bases and J by 10 bases, with 9 bases left in between. The germline CDR1 and CDR2 sequences are PRHDT and FYEKMQ (reference sequence). The CDR3 contains 11 residues.

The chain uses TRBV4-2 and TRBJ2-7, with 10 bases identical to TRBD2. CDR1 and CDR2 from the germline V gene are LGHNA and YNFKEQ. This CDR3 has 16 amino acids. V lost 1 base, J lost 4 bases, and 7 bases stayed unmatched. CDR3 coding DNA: TGTGCCAGCAGCCAAGGAGCGGGGGGGGCCGTGTACGAGCAGTACTTC. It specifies CASSQGAGGAVYEQYF.

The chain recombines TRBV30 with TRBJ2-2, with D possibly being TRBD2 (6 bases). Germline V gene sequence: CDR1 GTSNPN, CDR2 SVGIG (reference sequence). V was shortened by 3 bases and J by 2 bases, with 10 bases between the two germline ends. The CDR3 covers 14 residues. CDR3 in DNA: TGTGCCTGGAGCGCAGGGACTAACACCGGGGAGCTGTTTTTT. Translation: CAWSAGTNTGELFF.

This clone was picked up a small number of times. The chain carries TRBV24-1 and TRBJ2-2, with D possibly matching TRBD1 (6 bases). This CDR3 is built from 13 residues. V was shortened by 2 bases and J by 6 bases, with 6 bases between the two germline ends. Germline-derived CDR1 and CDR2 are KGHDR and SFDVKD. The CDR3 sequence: CATSDSGAGELFF. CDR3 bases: TGTGCCACCAGTGATTCAGGGGCCGGGGAGCTGTTTTTT.

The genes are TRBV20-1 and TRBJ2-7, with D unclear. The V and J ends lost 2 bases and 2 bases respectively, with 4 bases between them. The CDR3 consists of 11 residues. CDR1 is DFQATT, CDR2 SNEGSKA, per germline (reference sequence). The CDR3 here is CSARLTYEQYF. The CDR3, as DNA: TGCAGTGCTAGACTTACCTACGAGCAGTACTTC.

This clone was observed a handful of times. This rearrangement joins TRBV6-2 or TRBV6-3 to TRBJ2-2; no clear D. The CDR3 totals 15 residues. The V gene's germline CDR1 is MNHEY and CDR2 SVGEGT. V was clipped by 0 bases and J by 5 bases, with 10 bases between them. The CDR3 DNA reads TGTGCCAGCAGTTACTCGTTAGGAGCTACCGGGGAGCTGTTTTTT. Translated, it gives CASSYSLGATGELFF.

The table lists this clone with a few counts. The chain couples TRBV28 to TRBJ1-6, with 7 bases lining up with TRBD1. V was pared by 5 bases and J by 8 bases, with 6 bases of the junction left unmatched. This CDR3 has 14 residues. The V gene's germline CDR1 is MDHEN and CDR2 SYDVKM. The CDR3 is CASSPTGFDSPLHF. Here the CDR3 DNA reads TGTGCCAGCAGTCCGACAGGGTTTGATTCACCCCTCCACTTT.

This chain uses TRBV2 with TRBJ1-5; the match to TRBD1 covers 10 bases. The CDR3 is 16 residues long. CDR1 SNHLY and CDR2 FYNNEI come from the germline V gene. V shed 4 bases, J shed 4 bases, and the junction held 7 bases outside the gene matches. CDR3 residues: CASSGGQGPHNQPQHF. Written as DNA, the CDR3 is TGTGCCAGCAGTGGGGGACAGGGGCCGCATAATCAGCCCCAGCATTTT. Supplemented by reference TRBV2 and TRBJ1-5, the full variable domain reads EPEVTQTPSHQVTQMGQEVILRCVPISNHLYFYWYRQILGQKVEFLVSFYNNEISEKSEIFDDQFSVERPDGSNFTLKIRSTKLEDSAMYFCASSGGQGPHNQPQHFGDGTRLSIL.

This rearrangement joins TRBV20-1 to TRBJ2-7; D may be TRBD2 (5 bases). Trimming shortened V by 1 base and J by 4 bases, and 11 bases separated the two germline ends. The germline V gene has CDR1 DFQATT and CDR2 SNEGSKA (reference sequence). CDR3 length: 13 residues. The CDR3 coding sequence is TGCAGTGCTAGAGGAGAGGGTACGTACGAGCAGTACTTC. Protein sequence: CSARGEGTYEQYF.

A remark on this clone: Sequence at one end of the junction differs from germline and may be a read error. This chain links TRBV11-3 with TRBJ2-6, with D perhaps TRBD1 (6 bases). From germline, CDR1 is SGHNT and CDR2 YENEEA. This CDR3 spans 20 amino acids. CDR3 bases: TGTGCCAGCAGCTTACAGGGCAGGGACATACCCATGGCTGGGGCCAACGCCCTGACTTTC. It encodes CASSLQGRDIPMAGANALTF. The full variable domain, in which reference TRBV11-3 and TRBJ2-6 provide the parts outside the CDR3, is EAGVVQSPRYKIIEKKQPVAFWCNPISGHNTLYWYLQNLGQGPELLIRYENEEAVDDSQLPKDRFSAERLKGVDSTLKIQPAELGDSAVYLCASSLQGRDIPMAGANALTFGAGSRLTVL.

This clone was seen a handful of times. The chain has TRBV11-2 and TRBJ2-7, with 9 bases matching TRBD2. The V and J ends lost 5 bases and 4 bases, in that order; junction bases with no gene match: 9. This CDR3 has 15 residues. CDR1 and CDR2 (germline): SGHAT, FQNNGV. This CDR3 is CASSPSLAGTYEQYF. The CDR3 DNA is TGTGCCAGCAGCCCCTCTCTAGCGGGAACATACGAGCAGTACTTC.

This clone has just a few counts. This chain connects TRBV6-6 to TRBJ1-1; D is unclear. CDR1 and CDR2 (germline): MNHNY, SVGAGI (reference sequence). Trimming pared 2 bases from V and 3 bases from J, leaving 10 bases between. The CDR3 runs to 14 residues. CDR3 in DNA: TGTGCCAGCAGTTACCTAGGCTTCTACACTGAAGCTTTCTTT. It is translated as CASSYLGFYTEAFF.

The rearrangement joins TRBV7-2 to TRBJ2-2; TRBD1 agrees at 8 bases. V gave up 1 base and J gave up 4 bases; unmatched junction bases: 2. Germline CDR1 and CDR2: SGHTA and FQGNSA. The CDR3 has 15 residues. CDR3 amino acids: CASSLGGTGTGELFF. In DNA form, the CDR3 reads TGTGCCAGCAGCTTAGGTGGGACAGGCACCGGGGAGCTGTTTTTT.

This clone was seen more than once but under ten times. The CDR3 here is CASSSDRSSYNEQFF. CDR3 in DNA: TGTGCCAGCAGCTCGGACAGGAGCTCCTACAATGAGCAGTTCTTC. The genes are TRBV7-3 and TRBJ2-1, with 7 bases fitting TRBD1. V was pared by 4 bases and J by 0 bases, with 3 bases of the junction left unmatched. Germline V gives CDR1 SGHTA, CDR2 FQGTGA. The CDR3 loop spans 15 amino acids.

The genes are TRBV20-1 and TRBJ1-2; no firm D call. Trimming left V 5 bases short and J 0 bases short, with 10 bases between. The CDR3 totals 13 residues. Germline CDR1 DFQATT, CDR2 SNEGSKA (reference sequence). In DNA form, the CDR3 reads TGCAGTGCTGCCCTACCGGCTAACTATGGCTACACCTTC. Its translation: CSAALPANYGYTF.

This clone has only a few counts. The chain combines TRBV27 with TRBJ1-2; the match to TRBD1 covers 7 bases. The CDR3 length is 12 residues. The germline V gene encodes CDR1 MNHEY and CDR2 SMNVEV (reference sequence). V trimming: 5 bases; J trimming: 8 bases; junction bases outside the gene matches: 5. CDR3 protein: CASSPQGGGYTF. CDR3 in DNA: TGTGCCAGCAGTCCCCAGGGGGGAGGCTACACCTTC.

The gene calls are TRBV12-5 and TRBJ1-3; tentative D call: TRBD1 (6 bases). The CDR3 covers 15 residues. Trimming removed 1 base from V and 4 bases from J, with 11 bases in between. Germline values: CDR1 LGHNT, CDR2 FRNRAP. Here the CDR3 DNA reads TGTGCTAGTGGTTTGGCCGCAGGGGCAGGAAACACCATATATTTT. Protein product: CASGLAAGAGNTIYF.